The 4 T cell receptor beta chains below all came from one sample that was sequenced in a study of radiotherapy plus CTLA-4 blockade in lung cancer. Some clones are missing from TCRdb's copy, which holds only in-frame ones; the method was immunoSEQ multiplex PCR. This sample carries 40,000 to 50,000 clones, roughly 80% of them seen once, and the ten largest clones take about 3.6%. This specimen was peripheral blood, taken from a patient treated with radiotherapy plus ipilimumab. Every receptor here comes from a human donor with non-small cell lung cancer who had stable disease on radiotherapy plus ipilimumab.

CDR3 sequence reads: CASSRGLAGEHTQYF. The DNA of the CDR3 is TGTGCCAGCAGCCGAGGACTAGCGGGAGAGCATACGCAGTATTTT. This chain uses TRBV6-5 with TRBJ2-3; 13 bases line up with TRBD2. With V trimmed by 6 bases and J by 7 bases, 7 bases remained unmatched. Germline lookup yields CDR1 MNHEY and CDR2 SVGAGI. This CDR3 is built from 15 residues.

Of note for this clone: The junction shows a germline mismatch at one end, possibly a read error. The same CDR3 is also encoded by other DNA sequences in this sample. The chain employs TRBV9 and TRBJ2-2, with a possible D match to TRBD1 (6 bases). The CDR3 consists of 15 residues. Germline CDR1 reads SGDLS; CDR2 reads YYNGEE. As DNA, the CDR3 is TGTGCTAGCAGCGCCACAGGGTTTTCCCCCGGGGAGCTGTTTTTT. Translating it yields CASSATGFSPGELFF.

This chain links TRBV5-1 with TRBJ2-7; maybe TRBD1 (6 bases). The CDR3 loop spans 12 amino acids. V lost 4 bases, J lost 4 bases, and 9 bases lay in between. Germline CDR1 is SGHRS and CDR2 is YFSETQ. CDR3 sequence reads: CASSPGDYEQYF. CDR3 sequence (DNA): TGCGCCAGCAGCCCAGGGGATTACGAGCAGTACTTC.

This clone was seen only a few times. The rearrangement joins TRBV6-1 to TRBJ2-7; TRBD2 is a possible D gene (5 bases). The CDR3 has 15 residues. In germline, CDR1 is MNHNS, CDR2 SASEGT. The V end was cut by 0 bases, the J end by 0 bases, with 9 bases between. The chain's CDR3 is CASSEAGMTSYEQYF. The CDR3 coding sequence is TGTGCCAGCAGTGAAGCCGGGATGACCTCCTACGAGCAGTACTTC.